The clone carrying this T cell receptor beta chain was recorded many times. Its specificity is unknown. The entry originates in a study of T cell repertoires in cytomegalovirus infection. As for the study in general: Indicated by public TCR beta signatures were CMV infection and matching HLA type. Study-wide results and caveats: HLA-C-restricted CMV clonotypes gave the most frequent clonotype in two of eight donors. Cumulative frequency (of public TCR beta family members) identified carriers of CMV plus the relevant HLA.

Each CDR3 protein gets one entry after TCRdb re-called the reads with MiXCR. The sample has 150,000 or so distinct CDR3 sequences; over 30% are singletons. This specimen was CD8+ T cells from cultured PBMCs, taken from culture after CMV antigen stimulation. The sequence was obtained from a human donor in good health (CMV status not recorded). Some clones in this sample may be carry-over from other donors' samples.

The CDR3 reads CASSVPGTSGGYTGELFF. The CDR3 DNA reads as TGTGCCAGTAGTGTACCCGGGACTAGCGGGGGGTACACCGGGGAGCTGTTTTTT. This chain uses TRBV19 with TRBJ2-2; TRBD2 matches 15 bases. The germline V gene encodes CDR1 LNHDA and CDR2 SQIVND (reference sequence). Trimming removed 5 bases from V and 3 bases from J; junction bases left unmatched: 7. CDR3 length: 18 amino acids.